The clone carrying this T cell receptor (beta chain) was found many times. This entry is derived from a study of identical twins. CDR1 SGHRS and CDR2 YFSETQ come from the germline V gene. The CDR3 contains 14 residues. V was clipped by 4 bases and J by 7 bases; unmatched bases: 4. Healthy Caucasian individuals made up all the donors. It was template switching that added a universal primer site, and there were unique molecular identifiers on the cDNA. TCRdb called the 5' RACE reads again in MiXCR, with one record for every CDR3 protein. The profile shows a few hundred thousand distinct CDR3 sequences, approximately 8.8% of them singletons.

The chain carries TRBV5-1 and TRBJ2-1, with 11 bases lining up with TRBD1. This sequence originates from a woman between 45 and 60 years old in good health. Sequencing input: naive T cells sorted from blood. The CDR3 sequence: CASSPGQGANEQFF. The CDR3 DNA reads as TGCGCCAGCAGCCCCGGACAGGGGGCGAATGAGCAGTTCTTC.